This T cell receptor (beta chain) was identified in a study of blood T cells in healthy people across ages. Overall study results and limits: Using unsorted PBMCs precluded a conclusive naive versus antigen-experienced comparison.

In its sample, this clonotype was seen a few times. Its matching antigen is unknown. A second 7 to 11 cycle PCR used barcoded and J-beta primers. Unique molecular identifiers of 12 random nucleotides labeled each cDNA. A single record per CDR3 protein comes from TCRdb applying MiXCR to the 5' RACE reads. Here the sample spans 850,000 to 950,000 distinct CDR3 sequences, more than 25% being singletons. The CDR3 contains 16 residues. V lost 3 bases and J lost 2; bases outside the gene matches: 6. CDR1 KGHDR and CDR2 SFDVKD come from the germline V gene. For every donor, a draw yielded 9.5 to 10 milliliters of peripheral blood.

The sample comprised blood. V is TRBV24-1 and J is TRBJ1-5; 7 nucleotides line up with TRBD1. The source of this sequence is a woman at least 80 years old in good health. This chain's CDR3 is CATSDPRQGGNQPQHF. The CDR3 DNA sequence: TGTGCCACCAGTGATCCGAGACAGGGCGGCAATCAGCCCCAGCATTTT.